Below, 28 T cell receptor beta chains from the same sample are listed, as sequenced in a study of tumor and adjacent non-tumor tissue in lung cancer. The template was RNA from unsorted bulk tissue. TCRbeta libraries were built with three rounds of nested PCR, modified from ARM-PCR. TCRdb called the multiplex PCR reads again in MiXCR, with one record for every CDR3 protein. The table lists 85,000 to 100,000 distinct CDR3 sequences, less than 75% of them singletons. Sequencing was performed on lung tumor tissue. The receptors derive from a man between 60 and 70 years old with non-small cell lung cancer.

The chain recombines TRBV11-1 with TRBJ2-7, with D unclear. The CDR3 consists of 14 residues. Germline CDR1 and CDR2: SGHAT and FQDESV (reference sequence). V lost 11 bases and J lost 2, with 19 bases in between. This CDR3 reads CAFSFPCGAYEQYF. The CDR3 DNA sequence: TGTGCCTTCAGCTTCCCCTGCGGCGCCTACGAGCAGTACTTC.

The table lists this clonotype with a few counts. The chain uses TRBV20-1 and TRBJ2-7; D unresolved. The V end lost 5 bases, the J end lost 0 bases, and 14 bases lay between the germline ends. There are 14 residues in the CDR3. In germline, CDR1 is DFQATT, CDR2 SNEGSKA (reference sequence). The CDR3, as DNA: TGCAGTGCTGGCCCGGGCGCGCACTCCTACGAGCAGTACTTC. It translates to CSAGPGAHSYEQYF.

This clonotype was picked up many times. The chain employs TRBV28 and TRBJ2-1, with a tentative D call TRBD2 (7 bases). CDR1 and CDR2 (germline): MDHEN, SYDVKM. Trimming left V 6 bases short and J 8 bases short, with 17 bases between. The CDR3 has 14 residues. The CDR3 region is CASRREGGRDEQFF. In DNA, the CDR3 is TGTGCCAGCAGACGAGAGGGGGGGAGGGATGAGCAGTTCTTC.

As concerns this clonotype: Germline is not matched at one junction end, which may reflect a read error. The V and J genes are TRBV29-1 and TRBJ2-3, with D perhaps matching TRBD1 (7 bases). Looked up from germline, CDR1 is SQVTM and CDR2 is ANQGSEA. The CDR3 extends over 13 amino acids. CDR3 in amino acids: CSSGGGDTDTRYF. CDR3 in DNA: TGCAGCAGCGGAGGGGGCGACACAGATACGCGGTATTTT.

This clonotype was seen a handful of times. Mismatch with germline at one junction end may stem from a read error. The chain has TRBV4-1 and TRBJ2-3; D call uncertain. The J call may be incorrect, as the DNA end agrees better with TRBJ1-5. CDR3 length: 17 amino acids. From germline, CDR1 is MGHRA and CDR2 YSYEKL. The chain's CDR3 is CASSQGRRLAGVGTQHF. DNA for the CDR3: TGTGCCAGCAGCCAAGGGAGGCGATTAGCGGGTGTCGGTACGCAGCATTTT.

In this sample, this clonotype turned up many times. The chain is built from TRBV20-1 and TRBJ2-7; 9 nucleotides align to TRBD2. CDR1 is DFQATT, CDR2 SNEGSKA, per germline (reference sequence). The CDR3 covers 14 residues. The V gene end was trimmed by 6 bases and the J gene end by 3 bases; junction bases not matched to a gene: 9. CDR3 sequence: CSAPPAGGYYEQYF. The CDR3 nucleotides read TGCAGTGCCCCCCCAGCGGGAGGATACTACGAGCAGTACTTC.

Concerning this clonotype itself: The CDR3 does not close with the conserved phenylalanine or tryptophan, likely indicating a read error. V gene TRBV6-5 combines with J gene TRBJ1-2; a possible D gene is TRBD1 (5 bases). Per germline, CDR1 MNHEY and CDR2 SVGAGI. The CDR3 sequence is 14 residues long. The CDR3: CVNSYSRGDYGYTL. CDR3 sequence (DNA): TGTGTCAACAGTTACTCCCGAGGGGACTATGGCTACACCTTA.

In this sample, this clonotype turned up a few times. The junction does not match germline at one end; this may be a read error. The gene calls are TRBV5-1 and TRBJ1-4; TRBD1 matches at 7 bases. The CDR3 runs to 14 residues. Germline lookup yields CDR1 SGHRS and CDR2 YFSETQ. DNA of the CDR3: TGCGCCAGCAGCTCGACAGGGATAAGCGAAAAACTGCCTTTT. This gives the protein CASSSTGISEKLPF.

This clonotype was observed many times. CDR3 in amino acids: CSGGSGGETQYF. In DNA form, the CDR3 reads TGCAGTGGAGGATCAGGCGGGGAGACCCAGTACTTC. The chain links TRBV20-1 to TRBJ2-5; tentative D call: TRBD2 (5 bases). CDR1 and CDR2 (germline): DFQATT, SNEGSKA (reference sequence). Trimming removed 7 bases from V and 5 bases from J, with 14 bases in between. This CDR3 contains 12 residues.

About this clonotype: The conserved final phenylalanine or tryptophan is absent from the CDR3, which likely points to a read error. CDR3 amino acids: CTSSLFPTGSLSNQPQHY. The CDR3 region has the DNA TGTACCAGCAGCTTGTTTCCCACAGGGTCTCTTAGCAATCAGCCCCAGCATTAT. The chain uses TRBV5-5 and TRBJ1-5; TRBD1 is a possible D gene (6 bases). The CDR3 sequence is 18 residues long. Germline assignment: CDR1 SGHKS and CDR2 YYEKEE (reference sequence).

A remark on this clonotype: A junction boundary mismatches the germline segment, possibly from a read error. The genes are TRBV6-2 or TRBV6-3 and TRBJ1-2; D is undetermined. The CDR3 extends over 12 amino acids. Germline V gene data show CDR1 as MNHEY and CDR2 as SVGEGT. The CDR3 coding sequence is TGTGTCAGCAGTTCAGAAGGTCGCGGCTACATCTTC. It specifies CVSSSEGRGYIF.

This clonotype appeared once. The J gene is TRBJ2-7, the V gene TRBV29-1, with D unresolved. Germline V gene lookup returns CDR1 SQVTM and CDR2 ANQGSEA. V was cut by 5 bases and J by 3 bases, with 8 bases left in between. There are 11 residues in the CDR3. This CDR3 reads CSVRYNYEQYF. As DNA, the CDR3 is TGCAGCGTTCGTTACAACTACGAGCAGTACTTC.

Concerning this clonotype itself: The CDR3 does not close with the conserved phenylalanine or tryptophan, likely indicating a read error. This chain uses TRBV5-5 with TRBJ2-7; D possibly uses TRBD1 or TRBD2 (6 bases each). The CDR3 contains 14 residues. Trimming shortened V by 4 bases and J by 3 bases, and 14 bases separated the two germline ends. CDR1 and CDR2 from the germline V gene are SGHKS and YYEKEE (reference sequence). CDR3 coding DNA: TGTGCCAGCAGCACAATAGGGGGGAACTACGAGCAGTACCTC. It codes for CASSTIGGNYEQYL.

With respect to this clonotype: The germline gene is not matched at one end of the junction; a read error may be the cause. The chain combines TRBV11-2 with TRBJ2-3; D gene uncertain. Per germline, CDR1 SGHAT and CDR2 FQNNGV. The CDR3 totals 16 residues. As DNA, the CDR3 is TGTGCCAGCAGCTACTCGTTCGGGTATAGCACAGATACTCAGTATTTT. As protein: CASSYSFGYSTDTQYF.

Only one count was recorded for this clonotype. The rearrangement uses TRBV29-1 and TRBJ2-3; perhaps TRBD2 as D (6 bases). The CDR3 totals 16 residues. Per germline, CDR1 SQVTM and CDR2 ANQGSEA. Deletions cut 7 bases from V and 3 bases from J, with 23 bases between. CDR3 amino acids: CSDTGSGGNGTDTQYF. Written as DNA, the CDR3 is TGCAGCGATACCGGGAGTGGCGGGAATGGGACAGATACGCAGTATTTT.

Comment on this clonotype: This may come from a read error, since a much larger clone is one base off. V is TRBV7-9 and J is TRBJ2-3; TRBD2 matches at 7 bases. The J segment lost 6 bases and the V segment lost 8 bases, leaving 11 bases of the junction unmatched. Per germline, CDR1 SEHNR and CDR2 FQNEAQ (reference sequence). The CDR3 extends over 14 amino acids. The CDR3 loop is CASRGLVGADTQYF. The DNA of the CDR3 is TGTGCCAGCCGCGGACTAGTGGGAGCGGATACGCAGTATTTT. Full variable domain (rest looked up from reference TRBV7-9 and TRBJ2-3): DTGVSQNPRHKITKRGQNVTFRCDPISEHNRLYWYRQTLGQGPEFLTYFQNEAQLEKSRLLSDRFSAERPKGSFSTLEIQRTEQGDSAMYLCASRGLVGADTQYFGPGTRLTVL.

This clonotype was seen ten or more times. This chain connects TRBV2 to TRBJ2-5; TRBD1 aligns across 12 bases. Germline loops: CDR1 SNHLY, CDR2 FYNNEI. The CDR3 has 15 amino acids. Losses at the gene ends were 7 bases for V and 4 bases for J; bases not matched to a gene: 7. CDR3 region: CASTRDRGLGETQYF. The DNA of the CDR3 is TGTGCCAGCACCCGGGACAGGGGGCTGGGAGAGACCCAGTACTTC.

About this clonotype: Its ends do not fully match the called genes, so a read error is possible. V and J are TRBV6-6 and TRBJ1-1; TRBD1 might be the D (6 bases). In germline, CDR1 is MNHNY, CDR2 SVGAGI (reference sequence). This CDR3 is 17 amino acids long. The CDR3 DNA is TGTGCCATCAGTTACTCGAGGTTGGTGAGCAGGGGTCCTGAAGCTTTCTTT. This translates into CAISYSRLVSRGPEAFF.

This clonotype was counted only a few times. The rearrangement links TRBV11-1 to TRBJ2-1; TRBD1 or TRBD2 may be the D gene (6 bases each). The V end lost 5 bases, the J end lost 6 bases, and 17 bases lay between the germline ends. The CDR3 length is 15 residues. CDR1 is SGHAT, CDR2 FQDESV, per germline (reference sequence). CDR3 in amino acids: CASSADRGRVNEQFF. The CDR3 DNA is TGTGCCAGCAGCGCAGACCGGGGGCGGGTCAATGAGCAGTTCTTC.

As for this clonotype: At one boundary the junction diverges from the germline segment, which might be a read error. The chain carries TRBV29-1 and TRBJ2-3; tentative D call: TRBD1 (5 bases). Per the germline V gene, CDR1 is SQVTM and CDR2 is ANQGSEA. The CDR3 totals 15 residues. The CDR3 is CSVETRTWRPDTQYF. Here the CDR3 DNA reads TGCAGCGTAGAAACGAGGACATGGCGACCAGATACACAGTATTTT.

This clonotype was counted many times. This chain connects TRBV7-9 to TRBJ2-7, with 11 positions matching TRBD2. The CDR3 sequence is 16 residues long. The germline V gene encodes CDR1 SEHNR and CDR2 FQNEAQ (reference sequence). With 0 bases clipped from V and 2 bases from J, the junction kept 3 bases outside the gene matches. Here the CDR3 DNA reads TGTGCCAGCAGCTTAGCGCTAGCGGGAGGAACCTACGAGCAGTACTTC. Translated, it gives CASSLALAGGTYEQYF.

The chain joins TRBV6-6 to TRBJ2-3; perhaps TRBD1 as D (5 bases). Per germline, CDR1 MNHNY and CDR2 SVGAGI (reference sequence). This CDR3 comprises 13 residues. V was cut by 8 bases and J by 9 bases, with 18 bases left in between. The CDR3 sequence is CASHPLRTGTQYF. Here the CDR3 DNA reads TGTGCCAGCCACCCGCTGCGCACAGGCACGCAGTATTTT.

A word on this clonotype: A single base separates this from a much larger clone, so it may be a read error. The CDR3 region is CVSSYTGPRNEQYF. CDR3 bases: TGTGTCAGCAGTTACACGGGGCCTCGGAACGAGCAGTACTTC. J is TRBJ2-7 and V is TRBV6-2 or TRBV6-3, with D perhaps given as TRBD1 or TRBD2 (5 bases each). This CDR3 region has 14 residues. CDR1 and CDR2 from the germline V gene are MNHEY and SVGEGT.

As concerns this clonotype: A read error may account for a junction end that differs from germline. The gene calls are TRBV12-3 or TRBV12-4 and TRBJ2-1, with TRBD2 matching over 7 bases. The CDR3 sequence is 17 residues long. This CDR3 reads CASCSTRLASSYDEQFF. CDR3 nucleotides: TGTGCCAGCTGTTCAACGAGACTAGCCAGCTCCTACGATGAGCAGTTCTTC.

Points on this clonotype: One junction end disagrees with the germline gene, perhaps due to a read error. The chain is built from TRBV6-6 and TRBJ1-2; D may be TRBD1 (5 bases). This CDR3 region has 14 residues. The germline CDR1 and CDR2 sequences are MNHNY and SVGAGI (reference sequence). The chain's CDR3 is CASSYSDMNYGYTF. In nucleotides, the CDR3 is TGTGCCAGCAGTTACTCGGACATGAACTACGGCTACACCTTC.

The chain links TRBV5-1 to TRBJ2-7; no clear D. Trimming pared 3 bases from V and 3 bases from J, leaving 4 bases between. This CDR3 is 11 amino acids long. Per germline, CDR1 SGHRS and CDR2 YFSETQ. CDR3 residues: CASSYDYEQYF. CDR3 DNA sequence: TGCGCCAGCAGCTACGACTACGAGCAGTACTTC.

There are many counts of this clonotype. V and J are TRBV6-5 and TRBJ1-4, with a possible D match to TRBD1 (5 bases). Germline values: CDR1 MNHEY, CDR2 SVGAGI. Trimming removed 6 bases from V and 8 bases from J, with 22 bases in between. The CDR3 runs to 16 residues. Here the CDR3 reads CASSRDPYGDNEKLFF. The CDR3 DNA sequence: TGTGCCAGCAGCCGGGACCCATATGGGGATAACGAAAAACTGTTTTTT.

This clonotype has just one count. The missing conserved phenylalanine or tryptophan at the end of this CDR3 makes a read error likely. The rearrangement joins TRBV11-2 to TRBJ2-2; a weak D match, TRBD2 (6 bases). Trimming removed 3 bases at V and 5 bases at J, with 7 bases between. The length of the CDR3 is 13 residues. Germline lookup yields CDR1 SGHAT and CDR2 FQNNGV. The CDR3 region is CASSFAGTGELFS. The CDR3 DNA is TGTGCCAGCAGCTTTGCGGGAACCGGGGAGCTGTTTTCC.